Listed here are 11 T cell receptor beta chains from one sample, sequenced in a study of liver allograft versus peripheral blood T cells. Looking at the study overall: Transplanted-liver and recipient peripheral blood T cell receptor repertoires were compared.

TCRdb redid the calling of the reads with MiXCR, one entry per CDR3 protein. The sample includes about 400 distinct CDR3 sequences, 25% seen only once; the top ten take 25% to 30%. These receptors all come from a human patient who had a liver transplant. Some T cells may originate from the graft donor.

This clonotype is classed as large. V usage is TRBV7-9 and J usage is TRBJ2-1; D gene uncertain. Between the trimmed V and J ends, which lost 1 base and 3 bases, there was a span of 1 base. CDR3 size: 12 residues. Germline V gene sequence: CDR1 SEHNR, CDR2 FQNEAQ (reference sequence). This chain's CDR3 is CASSLGYNEQFF. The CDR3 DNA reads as TGTGCCAGCAGCTTAGGCTACAATGAGCAGTTCTTC.

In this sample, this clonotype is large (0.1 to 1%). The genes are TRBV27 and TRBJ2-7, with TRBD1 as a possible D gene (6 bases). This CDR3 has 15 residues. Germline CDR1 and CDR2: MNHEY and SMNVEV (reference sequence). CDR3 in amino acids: CAPPKDRALSYEQYF. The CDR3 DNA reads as TGTGCGCCCCCCAAGGACAGAGCCCTCTCCTACGAGCAGTACTTC.

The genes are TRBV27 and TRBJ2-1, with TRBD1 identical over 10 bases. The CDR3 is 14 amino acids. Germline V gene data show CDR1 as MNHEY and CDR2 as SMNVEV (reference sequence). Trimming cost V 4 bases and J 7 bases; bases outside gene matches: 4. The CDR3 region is CASSSPGQGNEQFF. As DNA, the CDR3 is TGTGCCAGCAGTTCCCCGGGACAGGGGAATGAGCAGTTCTTC.

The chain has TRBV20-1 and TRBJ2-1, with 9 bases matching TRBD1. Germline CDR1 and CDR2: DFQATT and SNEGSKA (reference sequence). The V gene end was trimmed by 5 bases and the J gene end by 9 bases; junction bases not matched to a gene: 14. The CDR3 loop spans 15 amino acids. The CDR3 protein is CSAPDRDRESSEQFF. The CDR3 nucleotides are TGCAGTGCTCCCGACCGGGACAGGGAATCCAGTGAGCAGTTCTTC.

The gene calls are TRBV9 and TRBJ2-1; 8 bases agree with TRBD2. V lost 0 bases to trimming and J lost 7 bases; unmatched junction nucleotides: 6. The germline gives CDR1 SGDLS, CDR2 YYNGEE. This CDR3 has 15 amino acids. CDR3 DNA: TGTGCCAGCAGCGTAGACGGGGGGGCGGAAAATGAGCAGTTCTTC. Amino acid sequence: CASSVDGGAENEQFF.

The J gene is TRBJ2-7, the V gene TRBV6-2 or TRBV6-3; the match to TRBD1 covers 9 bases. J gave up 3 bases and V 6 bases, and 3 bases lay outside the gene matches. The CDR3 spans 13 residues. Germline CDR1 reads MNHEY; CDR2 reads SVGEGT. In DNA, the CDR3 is TGTGCCAGCAGCCGGACAGGGGACTACGAGCAGTACTTC. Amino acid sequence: CASSRTGDYEQYF.

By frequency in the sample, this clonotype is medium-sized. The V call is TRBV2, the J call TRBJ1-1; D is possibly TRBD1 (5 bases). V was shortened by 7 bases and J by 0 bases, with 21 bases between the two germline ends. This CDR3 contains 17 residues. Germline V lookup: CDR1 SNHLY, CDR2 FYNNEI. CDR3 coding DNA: TGTGCCAGCACCGCTTTGGAAGGGGCGACCATGAACACTGAAGCTTTCTTT. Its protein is CASTALEGATMNTEAFF.

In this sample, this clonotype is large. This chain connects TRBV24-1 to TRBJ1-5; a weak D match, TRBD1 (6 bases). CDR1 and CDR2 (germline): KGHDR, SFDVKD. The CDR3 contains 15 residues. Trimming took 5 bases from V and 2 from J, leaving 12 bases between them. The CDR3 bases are TGTGCCACCAGTGGGGGGGGGGGCGGCAATCAGCCCCAGCATTTT. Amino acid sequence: CATSGGGGGNQPQHF.

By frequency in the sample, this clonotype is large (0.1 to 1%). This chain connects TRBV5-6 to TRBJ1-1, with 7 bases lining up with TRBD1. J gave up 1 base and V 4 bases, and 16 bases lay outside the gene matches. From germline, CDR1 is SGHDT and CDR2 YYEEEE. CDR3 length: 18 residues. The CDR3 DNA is TGTGCCAGCAGCCCTCAGGGGGACCCCGTCGATTGGAACACTGAAGCTTTCTTT. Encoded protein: CASSPQGDPVDWNTEAFF.

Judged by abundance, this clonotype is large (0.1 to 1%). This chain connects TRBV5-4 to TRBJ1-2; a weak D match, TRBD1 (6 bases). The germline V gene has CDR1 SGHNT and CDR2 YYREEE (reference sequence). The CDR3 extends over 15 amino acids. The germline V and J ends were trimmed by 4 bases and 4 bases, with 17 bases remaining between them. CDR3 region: CASSSSGGISYGYTF. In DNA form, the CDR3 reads TGTGCCAGCAGCAGCTCGGGGGGCATCAGCTATGGCTACACCTTC.

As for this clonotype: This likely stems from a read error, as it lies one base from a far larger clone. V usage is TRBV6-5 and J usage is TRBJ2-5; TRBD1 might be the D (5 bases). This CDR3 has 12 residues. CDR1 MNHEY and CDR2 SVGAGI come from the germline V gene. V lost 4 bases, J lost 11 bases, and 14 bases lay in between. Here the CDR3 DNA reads TGTGCCAGCAGTTGGCAGGGCGGAGAGCAGTACTTC. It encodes CASSWQGGEQYF.